This T cell receptor beta chain came from a study of T cell responses to AZD1222 COVID-19 vaccine. Method: immunoSEQ multiplex PCR; TCRdb's copy keeps in-frame clones and lacks some. The sample lists 140,000 to 150,000 clones; roughly nine tenths were seen once. This CDR3 is built from 13 residues. CDR1 SEHNR and CDR2 FQNEAQ come from the germline V gene (reference sequence). The chain combines TRBV7-9 with TRBJ1-5; 9 nucleotides line up with TRBD1. The TCR originated in an adult in good health. This sample comprised peripheral blood, obtained on day 0 of AZD1222 vaccination. CDR3 amino acids: CVPGTGRGQPQHF. CDR3 DNA sequence: TGTGTCCCCGGGACAGGGAGAGGTCAGCCCCAGCATTTT. The entire variable domain, with the rest obtained from reference TRBV7-9 and TRBJ1-5, is as follows: DTGVSQNPRHKITKRGQNVTFRCDPISEHNRLYWYRQTLGQGPEFLTYFQNEAQLEKSRLLSDRFSAERPKGSFSTLEIQRTEQGDSAMYLCVPGTGRGQPQHFGDGTRLSIL.